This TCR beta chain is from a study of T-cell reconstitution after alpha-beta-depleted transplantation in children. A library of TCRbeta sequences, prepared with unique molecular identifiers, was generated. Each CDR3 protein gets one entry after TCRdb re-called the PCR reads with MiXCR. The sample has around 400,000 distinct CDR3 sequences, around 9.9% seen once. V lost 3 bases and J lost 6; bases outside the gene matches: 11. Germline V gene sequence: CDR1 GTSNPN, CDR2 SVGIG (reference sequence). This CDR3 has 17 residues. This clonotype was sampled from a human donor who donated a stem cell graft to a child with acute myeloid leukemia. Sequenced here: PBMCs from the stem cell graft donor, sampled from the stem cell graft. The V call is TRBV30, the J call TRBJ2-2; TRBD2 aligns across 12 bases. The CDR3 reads CAWRSTSGRLGAGELFF. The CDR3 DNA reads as TGTGCCTGGAGATCGACTAGCGGGAGATTGGGGGCCGGGGAGCTGTTTTTT.